This is a list of T cell receptor beta chains from one sample in a study of PD-1 blockade in classical Hodgkin lymphoma. The protocol was immunoSEQ multiplex PCR, while the TCRdb copy is restricted to in-frame clones and leaves out a portion. The sample includes roughly 68,000 clones, roughly 93% of them seen just once. Sample: peripheral blood mononuclear cells (PBMCs). The receptors derive from a human donor with classical Hodgkin lymphoma. Each CDR3 is given with its conserved first and last residue. Each record gives: V gene, clone size, D gene, J gene, CDR3 protein, CDR3 DNA. D genes are given only for firm matches. Not every row has a clone size; where given, it reads once, few, many or a size class.

>TRBV5-1|.|.|TRBJ1-1
CASSLTGLDTEAFF
TGCGCCAGCAGCTTGACAGGGCTGGACACTGAAGCTTTCTTT
>TRBV7-9|.|TRBD1|TRBJ1-2
CASSLAEGRGRVYGYTF
TGTGCCAGCAGCTTAGCGGAAGGCAGGGGGCGCGTCTATGGCTACACCTTC
>TRBV27|.|.|TRBJ2-3
CASSFWGTQYF
TGTGCCAGCAGTTTCTGGGGTACGCAGTATTTT
>TRBV7-2|.|.|TRBJ2-3
CASSLELGRDF
TGTGCCAGCAGCTTAGAACTAGGGAGAGATTTT
>TRBV6-6|.|.|TRBJ1-5
CASSRDSGNQPQHF
TGTGCCAGCAGTAGAGACTCGGGCAATCAGCCCCAGCATTTT
>TRBV11-3|.|.|TRBJ2-6
CASKPTAGANVLTF
TGTGCCAGCAAACCCACGGCCGGGGCCAACGTCCTGACTTTC
>TRBV10-3|.|.|TRBJ1-4
CAISPGPDGDRGEIGEKLFF
TGTGCCATCAGTCCAGGCCCGGACGGAGATAGAGGGGAGATAGGTGAAAAACTGTTTTTT
>TRBV7-3|medium-sized|.|TRBJ1-1
CASSLSGSHTEAFF
TGTGCCAGCAGCTTAAGCGGCTCCCACACTGAAGCTTTCTTT
>TRBV6-5|.|TRBD2|TRBJ2-5
CASKRAGKNQETQYF
TGTGCCAGCAAGAGAGCGGGGAAGAACCAAGAGACCCAGTACTTC
>TRBV2|.|TRBD1|TRBJ1-1
CASSTGTANTEAFF
TGTGCCAGCAGCACCGGGACAGCTAACACTGAAGCTTTCTTT
>TRBV6-5|.|TRBD2|TRBJ2-7
CASSYSAGSGTNEQYF
TGTGCCAGCAGTTACTCGGCAGGCTCGGGGACTAACGAGCAGTACTTC
>TRBV14|.|.|TRBJ1-2
CASSQTGLSAYGYTF
TGTGCCAGCAGCCAAACAGGGTTGTCGGCCTATGGCTACACCTTC
>TRBV28|.|.|TRBJ1-4
CASSLTATNEKLFF
TGTGCCAGCAGTTTAACGGCCACTAATGAAAAACTGTTTTTT
>TRBV10-3|.|TRBD1|TRBJ2-6
CAISVRDRGPGANVLTF
TGTGCCATCAGTGTCCGGGACAGGGGACCTGGGGCCAACGTCCTGACTTTC
>TRBV5-1|.|.|TRBJ2-7
CASSFGTLLGEQYF
TGCGCCAGCAGCTTCGGGACACTTCTTGGGGAGCAGTACTTC
>TRBV11-2|.|.|TRBJ2-1
CASSFTGSGEQFF
TGTGCCAGCAGCTTTACAGGGTCCGGCGAGCAGTTCTTC
>TRBV4-1|.|.|TRBJ1-1
CASSQGTQGLGEAFF
TGCGCCAGCAGCCAAGGGACACAGGGTTTGGGTGAAGCTTTCTTT
>TRBV10-3|.|TRBD1|TRBJ2-5
CAISEPMGTGIETQYF
TGTGCCATCAGTGAGCCGATGGGGACAGGGATAGAGACCCAGTACTTC
>TRBV7-9|.|TRBD1|TRBJ1-1
CASSSRTGPWAFF
TGTGCCAGCAGCTCCCGGACAGGCCCGTGGGCTTTCTTT
>TRBV7-2|.|.|TRBJ1-2
CASSRGGWGYTF
TGTGCCAGCAGCCGTGGCGGGTGGGGCTACACCTTC
>TRBV7-8|few|TRBD2|TRBJ2-7
CASSLYGREGEQYF
TGTGCCAGCAGCTTATACGGCAGGGAGGGCGAGCAGTACTTC
>TRBV19|.|.|TRBJ2-1
CASSLTGTPYNEQFF
TGTGCCAGTAGTCTTACCGGGACACCTTACAATGAGCAGTTCTTC
>TRBV18|once|.|TRBJ2-5
CASSPRGGQETQYF
TGTGCCAGCTCACCGAGGGGGGGGCAAGAGACCCAGTACTTC
>TRBV28|.|.|TRBJ2-1
CASSLSRLARVAYNEQFF
TGTGCCAGCAGTTTATCACGGCTGGCTAGGGTGGCCTACAATGAGCAGTTCTTC
>TRBV30|.|TRBD1|TRBJ2-2
CAWSRDREGELFF
TGTGCCTGGTCCCGGGACAGGGAAGGGGAGCTGTTTTTT
>TRBV4-3|.|.|TRBJ1-3
CASSQDGLPGNTIYF
TGCGCCAGCAGCCAAGATGGGCTCCCTGGAAACACCATATATTTT
>TRBV19|medium-sized|TRBD2|TRBJ2-5
CASSKLAGDVETQYF
TGTGCCAGTAGTAAACTAGCGGGGGACGTCGAGACCCAGTACTTC
>TRBV5-1|.|.|TRBJ2-3
CASSLNVAGVTDTQYF
TGCGCCAGCAGCTTGAATGTCGCTGGCGTCACAGATACGCAGTATTTT
>TRBV15|.|TRBD2|TRBJ2-5
CATSRGTSGQETQYF
TGTGCCACCAGCAGGGGTACTAGCGGACAAGAGACCCAGTACTTC
>TRBV11-2|.|.|TRBJ1-1
CASSSNPNTEAFF
TGTGCCAGCAGCTCAAACCCGAACACTGAAGCTTTCTTT
>TRBV19|.|TRBD1|TRBJ2-5
CAGMTGGQETQYF
TGTGCCGGTATGACAGGGGGACAAGAGACCCAGTACTTC
>TRBV19|.|TRBD1|TRBJ2-6
CASSRDRGSGANVLTF
TGTGCCAGTAGTAGGGACAGGGGCTCTGGGGCCAACGTCCTGACTTTC
>TRBV28|.|.|TRBJ2-7
CASSPRGRATYEQYF
TGTGCCAGCAGTCCACGGGGCAGGGCTACCTACGAGCAGTACTTC
>TRBV19|once|TRBD1|TRBJ2-1
CASRGQGTYNEQFF
TGTGCCAGTAGGGGACAGGGAACCTACAATGAGCAGTTCTTC
>TRBV7-9|.|.|TRBJ1-4
CASSLDLTTNEKLFF
TGTGCCAGCAGCTTAGACCTTACAACTAATGAAAAACTGTTTTTT
>TRBV25-1|.|.|TRBJ2-3
CASSEQGRDTQYF
TGTGCCAGCAGTGAACAGGGGAGGGATACGCAGTATTTT
>TRBV18|few|TRBD2|TRBJ2-2
CASSPTLVAGTGELFF
TGTGCCAGCTCACCAACTTTGGTAGCGGGAACCGGGGAGCTGTTTTTT